Sequencing of this TCR beta chain was carried out in a study of OX40 agonist ivuxolimab in advanced cancers. Turning to the study itself: An agonistic anti-OX40 (CD134) antibody, ivuxolimab, was used to treat the patients. Patients were dosed intravenously with ivuxolimab at 0.01 to 10 mg/kg every 2 weeks.

The protocol was immunoSEQ multiplex PCR, while the TCRdb copy is restricted to in-frame clones and leaves out a portion. The data show about 55,000 clones, approximately 91% seen once. The TCR was taken from an adult with an advanced solid tumor such as melanoma, head and neck, liver or kidney cancer. The sequencing here drew on CD4+ or CD8+ T cells sorted from blood, taken in a trial of the OX40 agonist ivuxolimab.

The CDR3 sequence: CASSLALRDNEQFF. The CDR3 region has the DNA TGTGCCAGCAGCTTGGCACTCCGCGACAATGAGCAGTTCTTC. The genes are TRBV5-6 and TRBJ2-1; D not certain. Germline CDR1 reads SGHDT; CDR2 reads YYEEEE. V lost 0 bases and J 5 bases, leaving 9 bases between the germline ends. This CDR3 region has 14 residues.